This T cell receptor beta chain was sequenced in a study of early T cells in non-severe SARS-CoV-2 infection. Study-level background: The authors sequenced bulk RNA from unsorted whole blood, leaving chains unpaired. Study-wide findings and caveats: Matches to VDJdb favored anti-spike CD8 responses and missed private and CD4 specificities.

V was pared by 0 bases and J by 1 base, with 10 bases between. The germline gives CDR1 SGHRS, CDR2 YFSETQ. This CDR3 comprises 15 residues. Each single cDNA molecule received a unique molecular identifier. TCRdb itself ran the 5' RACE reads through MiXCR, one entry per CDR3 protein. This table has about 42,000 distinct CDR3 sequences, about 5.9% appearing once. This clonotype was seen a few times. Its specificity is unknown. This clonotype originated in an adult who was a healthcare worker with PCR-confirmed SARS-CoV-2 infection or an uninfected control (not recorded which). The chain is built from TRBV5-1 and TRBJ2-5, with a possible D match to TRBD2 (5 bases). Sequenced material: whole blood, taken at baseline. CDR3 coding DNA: TGCGCCAGCAGCTTGGGAGGGATCCTCCAAGAGACCCAGTACTTC. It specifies CASSLGGILQETQYF. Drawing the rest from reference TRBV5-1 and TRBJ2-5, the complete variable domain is KAGVTQTPRYLIKTRGQQVTLSCSPISGHRSVSWYQQTPGQGLQFLFEYFSETQRNKGNFPGRFSGRQFSNSRSEMNVSTLELGDSALYLCASSLGGILQETQYFGPGTRLLVL.